This T cell receptor beta chain was captured by sequencing in a study of blood T cell repertoires in COVID-19. The overall study: Acute and convalescent COVID-19 specimens originated in the United States, Italy and Spain.

The CDR3 has 14 amino acids. Germline V CDR1 and CDR2: MGHRA, YSYEKL. V trimming: 4 bases; J trimming: 3 bases; junction bases outside the gene matches: 2. Original data processing: Estimation of nucleated cell counts relied on the amplification of reference gene primers. The data were produced by immunoSEQ multiplex PCR, yet TCRdb's version contains in-frame clones alone and is incomplete. That table furnishes V, J and clone size, whereas the DNA furnished D and trimming. This sample carries around 160,000 clones, about 85% of them seen once, and the ten largest clones take approximately 40%. The chain recombines TRBV4-1 with TRBJ2-5; 10 bases align to TRBD2. Sequencing input: peripheral blood. This TCR was recovered from a human donor in a cohort sampled during active COVID-19. In DNA, the CDR3 is TGCGCCAGCAGCCCGCTAGCGGGGGAAGAGACCCAGTACTTC. As protein: CASSPLAGEETQYF.